The entry that follows covers one T cell receptor beta chain sequence. V was shortened by 3 bases and J by 0 bases, with 9 bases between the two germline ends. The germline CDR1 and CDR2 sequences are MNHEY and SVGAGI. The CDR3 loop spans 15 amino acids. This sample was included in a study of T cell responses to AZD1222 COVID-19 vaccine. Sequenced by immunoSEQ multiplex PCR; TCRdb stores in-frame clones only, minus some. This table holds more than 140,000 clones, more than 75% found once. The sample in question was peripheral blood, obtained on day 0 of AZD1222 vaccination. The chain joins TRBV6-5 to TRBJ2-4; D gene unclear. The origin of this receptor is an adult in good health. CDR3 sequence (DNA): TGTGCCAGCAGTTATGATAGCTTAGCCAAAAACATTCAGTACTTC. It translates to CASSYDSLAKNIQYF.